These 9 T cell receptor beta chains share one sample of origin, sequenced in a study of technical replicates of blood from a few donors. This table comes from immunoSEQ multiplex PCR, and its TCRdb copy is limited to in-frame clones, with some not included. The profile shows about 44,000 clones, over 95% of them singletons. Material: T cells isolated from PBMCs. These receptors were taken from a human donor in good health.

The chain has TRBV9 and TRBJ1-3; D gene unclear. V lost 2 bases and J lost 4, with 10 bases in between. CDR3 length: 14 residues. Per the germline V gene, CDR1 is SGDLS and CDR2 is YYNGEE. CDR3 sequence reads: CASSVVSAGNTIYF. Written as DNA, the CDR3 is TGTGCCAGCAGCGTTGTAAGTGCGGGAAACACCATATATTTT. Drawing the rest from reference TRBV9 and TRBJ1-3, the complete variable domain is DSGVTQTPKHLITATGQRVTLRCSPRSGDLSVYWYQQSLDQGLQFLIQYYNGEERAKGNILERFSAQQFPDLHSELNLSSLELGDSALYFCASSVVSAGNTIYFGEGSWLTVV.

The V gene is TRBV5-1, the J gene TRBJ2-7, with 7 positions matching TRBD1. Unmatched junction bases numbered 8, after V lost 3 bases and J lost 2 bases. The CDR3 extends over 15 amino acids. The germline gives CDR1 SGHRS, CDR2 YFSETQ. CDR3 protein: CASSWRQGRTYEQYF. The CDR3 bases are TGCGCCAGCAGCTGGCGACAGGGTCGGACCTACGAGCAGTACTTC.

This chain uses TRBV5-1 with TRBJ2-5; TRBD1 is a possible D gene (7 bases). This CDR3 has 13 amino acids. Germline V gene sequence: CDR1 SGHRS, CDR2 YFSETQ. The V gene lost 3 bases and the J gene lost 4 bases, with 10 bases spanning the gap. CDR3 nucleotide sequence: TGCGCCAGCAGCTCCCAGGGGGGAGAGACCCAGTACTTC. This translates into CASSSQGGETQYF.

The V call is TRBV27, the J call TRBJ2-7, with 11 bases aligning to TRBD2. Germline trimming cut 3 bases from V and 1 base from J; bases unmatched to any gene: 8. This CDR3 is built from 17 residues. Germline loops: CDR1 MNHEY, CDR2 SMNVEV (reference sequence). CDR3 amino acids: CASSLRSGTSGSYEQYF. CDR3 in DNA: TGTGCCAGCAGTTTGCGCTCGGGGACTAGCGGATCCTACGAGCAGTACTTC.

V and J are TRBV13 and TRBJ1-1, with D uncertain. CDR3 length: 13 amino acids. Trimming cost V 0 bases and J 5 bases, with 7 bases left between them. Looked up from germline, CDR1 is PRHDT and CDR2 is FYEKMQ (reference sequence). The CDR3 loop is CASSLGPGTEAFF. In nucleotides, the CDR3 is TGTGCCAGCAGCTTAGGCCCGGGGACTGAAGCTTTCTTT.

This chain links TRBV28 with TRBJ2-7; D may be TRBD2 (5 bases). From germline, CDR1 is MDHEN and CDR2 SYDVKM. V was shortened by 4 bases and J by 0 bases, with 10 bases between the two germline ends. The CDR3 contains 14 residues. CDR3 region: CASSSSRDSYEQYF. CDR3 nucleotides: TGTGCCAGCAGTTCCTCCCGGGACTCCTACGAGCAGTACTTC.

The chain combines TRBV4-2 with TRBJ1-1; weak D call: TRBD1 (6 bases). This CDR3 has 14 amino acids. Germline values: CDR1 LGHNA, CDR2 YNFKEQ. Deletions cut 5 bases from V and 1 base from J, with 11 bases between. DNA of the CDR3: TGTGCCAGCAGCGAGGGACACTGGAACACTGAAGCTTTCTTT. Protein product: CASSEGHWNTEAFF.

The chain couples TRBV5-4 to TRBJ2-1, with D uncertain. The CDR3 has 12 residues. V was shortened by 9 bases and J by 0 bases, with 7 bases between the two germline ends. Germline values: CDR1 SGHNT, CDR2 YYREEE (reference sequence). CDR3 loop: CATDSSYNEQFF. DNA for the CDR3: TGTGCCACCGATAGCTCCTACAATGAGCAGTTCTTC.

The chain uses TRBV7-3 and TRBJ1-2; a weak D match, TRBD1 (6 bases). V was pared by 6 bases and J by 1 base, with 21 bases between. This CDR3 spans 17 amino acids. From germline, CDR1 is SGHTA and CDR2 FQGTGA. This CDR3 is CASRPPALGQFNYGYTF. As DNA, the CDR3 is TGTGCCAGCAGACCCCCCGCGCTGGGACAATTTAACTATGGCTACACCTTC.